This passage covers 16 T cell receptor beta chains from one sample sequenced in a study of blood T cells in healthy people across ages. Sample-barcoded 5' priming and a J-beta primer mix drove a second PCR of about 6 to 11 cycles. MiXCR, applied by TCRdb to the 5' RACE reads, yields one record per CDR3 protein. The sample includes roughly 2 million distinct CDR3 sequences, less than 50% seen only once; the top ten take 2.1%. Sequenced: blood. These receptors all come from a woman in her 40s in good health.

This chain uses TRBV24-1 with TRBJ2-1; the D gene is possibly TRBD1 (6 bases). Germline values: CDR1 KGHDR, CDR2 SFDVKD. The CDR3 totals 17 residues. V was cut by 4 bases and J by 7 bases, with 22 bases left in between. The chain's CDR3 is CATSDSSQGGRKNEQFF. CDR3 DNA: TGTGCCACCAGTGACTCCTCACAGGGTGGTCGTAAAAATGAGCAGTTCTTC.

The J gene is TRBJ1-2, the V gene TRBV28, with D hard to call. Trimming took 7 bases from V and 8 from J, leaving 26 bases between them. The CDR3 loop spans 16 amino acids. From germline, CDR1 is MDHEN and CDR2 SYDVKM. DNA of the CDR3: TGTGCCAGCATTAATCCTCCAGGCAGCTCTTACAAGGGCTACACCTTC. As protein: CASINPPGSSYKGYTF.

This clonotype was found a few times. The chain uses TRBV12-3 or TRBV12-4 and TRBJ2-3, with TRBD2 as a possible D gene (5 bases). V gave up 1 base and J gave up 3 bases, with 11 bases separating them. The CDR3 extends over 15 amino acids. CDR3 sequence: CASSLGEHSTDTQYF. In DNA, the CDR3 is TGTGCCAGCAGTTTAGGGGAGCACAGTACAGATACGCAGTATTTT.

The rearrangement uses TRBV6-5 and TRBJ2-6; the D call may be TRBD1 or TRBD2 (5 bases each). V was cut by 5 bases and J by 0 bases, with 8 bases left in between. The CDR3 is 15 residues long. CDR1 and CDR2 (germline): MNHEY, SVGAGI. The CDR3 is CASSGGPSGANVLTF. CDR3 DNA sequence: TGTGCCAGCAGTGGGGGACCCTCTGGGGCCAACGTCCTGACTTTC.

The chain links TRBV4-3 to TRBJ1-2, with 8 bases that match TRBD1. V gave up 5 bases and J gave up 4 bases; unmatched junction bases: 9. CDR1 is LGHNA, CDR2 YSLEER, per germline. This CDR3 has 15 residues. CDR3 loop: CASSTWTGLSYGYTF. The DNA for the CDR3 is TGCGCCAGCAGCACGTGGACAGGGTTGTCCTATGGCTACACCTTC.

The chain couples TRBV7-9 to TRBJ1-5; D might be TRBD1 (5 bases). The V end was cut by 5 bases, the J end by 7 bases, with 12 bases between. Germline V CDR1 and CDR2: SEHNR, FQNEAQ (reference sequence). The CDR3 spans 13 residues. CDR3 sequence (DNA): TGTGCCAGCAGCCCCCGGTGGGACCAGCCCCAGCATTTT. It encodes CASSPRWDQPQHF.

This clonotype was counted a few times. The chain couples TRBV7-2 to TRBJ1-1; D gene uncertain. Germline V gene sequence: CDR1 SGHTA, CDR2 FQGNSA. This CDR3 is built from 12 residues. The V end was cut by 3 bases, the J end by 4 bases, with 6 bases between. The CDR3 region is CASSFGCTEAFF. The CDR3 region has the DNA TGTGCCAGCAGCTTCGGGTGCACTGAAGCTTTCTTT.

A remark on this clonotype: An end of the junction differs from the germline gene, which may be a read error. The V gene is TRBV7-2, the J gene TRBJ2-1, with 8 bases matching TRBD2. Germline values: CDR1 SGHTA, CDR2 FQGNSA. The CDR3 is 16 residues long. CDR3 coding DNA: TGTGCCAGCAGCATAGCTCGGGGGGGGGCCGTCAATGAGCAGTTCTTC. Its protein product is CASSIARGGAVNEQFF.

This clonotype was detected only a few times. The rearrangement uses TRBV18 and TRBJ2-1; D is undetermined. V lost 2 bases, J lost 6 bases, and 8 bases lay in between. Looked up from germline, CDR1 is KGHSH and CDR2 is LQKENI. The CDR3 is made up of 13 amino acids. CDR3 sequence (DNA): TGTGCCAGCTCACCAACAGTAATCAATGAGCAGTTCTTC. It is translated as CASSPTVINEQFF. The full variable domain, in which reference TRBV18 and TRBJ2-1 provide the parts outside the CDR3, is NAGVMQNPRHLVRRRGQEARLRCSPMKGHSHVYWYRQLPEEGLKFMVYLQKENIIDESGMPKERFSAEFPKEGPSILRIQQVVRGDSAAYFCASSPTVINEQFFGPGTRLTVL.

The chain links TRBV21-1 to TRBJ2-3; the table assigns TRBD1, which was not confirmed against the DNA. TRBV21-1 is annotated as a pseudogene. The CDR3 runs 15 residues. CDR3 coding DNA: TGTGCCAGCAGCAAAGAGGACAGGGCGGAAGTTACGCAGTATTTT. It translates to CASSKEDRAEVTQYF.

The chain carries TRBV6-5 and TRBJ1-2; 9 bases agree with TRBD1. Germline trimming cut 5 bases from V and 2 bases from J; bases unmatched to any gene: 9. In germline, CDR1 is MNHEY, CDR2 SVGAGI. This CDR3 has 16 amino acids. Here the CDR3 reads CASSLFGDRVNYGYTF. The CDR3 nucleotides are TGTGCCAGCAGTCTGTTTGGGGACAGGGTAAACTATGGCTACACCTTC.

CDR3 region: CASSQMAFNVRDSNYNEQFF. CDR3 sequence (DNA): TGTGCCAGCAGTCAAATGGCGTTCAACGTCCGGGACAGTAACTACAATGAGCAGTTCTTC. The V and J genes are TRBV11-2 and TRBJ2-1, with TRBD1 identical over 7 bases. This CDR3 spans 20 amino acids. Germline V gene lookup returns CDR1 SGHAT and CDR2 FQNNGV. V dropped 6 bases and J dropped 3; count of bases not matched to a gene: 23.

The chain links TRBV28 to TRBJ2-1; D not resolved. Trimming cost V 3 bases and J 0 bases, with 9 bases left between them. Germline lookup yields CDR1 MDHEN and CDR2 SYDVKM. CDR3 length: 15 amino acids. In DNA form, the CDR3 reads TGTGCCAGCAGTTTTTTGGGTAGCTCCTACAATGAGCAGTTCTTC. Translated, it gives CASSFLGSSYNEQFF.

This clonotype was detected only a few times. The genes are TRBV12-3 or TRBV12-4 and TRBJ2-7; either TRBD1 or TRBD2 may supply D (6 bases each). V gave up 3 bases and J gave up 1 base, with 16 bases separating them. The CDR3 sequence is 16 residues long. The CDR3 nucleotides are TGTGCCAGCAGTTTTAGGGGGGCCGATCCTTCCTACGAGCAGTACTTC. It specifies CASSFRGADPSYEQYF.

V usage is TRBV12-3 or TRBV12-4 and J usage is TRBJ2-3, with 14 bases that match TRBD2. V lost 2 bases, J lost 4 bases, and 8 bases stayed unmatched. This CDR3 is 18 amino acids long. For the CDR3, the DNA is TGTGCCAGCAGTTTACGGGGGACTAGCGGGAGTCCGTCAGATACGCAGTATTTT. As protein: CASSLRGTSGSPSDTQYF.

V gene TRBV6-1 combines with J gene TRBJ2-5; the D is unclear. Trimming took 6 bases from V and 5 from J, leaving 19 bases between them. CDR1 and CDR2 (germline): MNHNS, SASEGT. CDR3 length equals 15 residues. CDR3 protein: CASSESQGNRETQYF. The CDR3 bases are TGTGCCAGCAGCGAATCTCAAGGGAATCGGGAGACCCAGTACTTC.